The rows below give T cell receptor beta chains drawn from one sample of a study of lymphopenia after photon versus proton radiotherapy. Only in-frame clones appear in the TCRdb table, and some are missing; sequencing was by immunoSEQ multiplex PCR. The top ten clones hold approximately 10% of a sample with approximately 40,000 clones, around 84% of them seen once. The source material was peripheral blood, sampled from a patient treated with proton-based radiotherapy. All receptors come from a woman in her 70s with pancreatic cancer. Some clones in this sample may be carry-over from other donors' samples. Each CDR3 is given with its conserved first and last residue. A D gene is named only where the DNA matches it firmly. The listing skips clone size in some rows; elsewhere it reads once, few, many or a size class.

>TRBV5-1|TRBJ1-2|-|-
TGCGCCAGCAGCTTGGACATTAGCTATGGCTACACCTTC
CASSLDISYGYTF
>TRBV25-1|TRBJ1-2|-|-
TGTGCCAGCAGTGAAAAGTGGTTTGGATATGGCTACACCTTC
CASSEKWFGYGYTF
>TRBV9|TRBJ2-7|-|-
TGTGCCAGCAGCGCGGGACGATCCTACGAGCAGTACTTC
CASSAGRSYEQYF
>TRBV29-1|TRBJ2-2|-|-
TGCAGCGTTGGGGGGCGGGAAAACACCGGGGAGCTGTTTTTT
CSVGGRENTGELFF
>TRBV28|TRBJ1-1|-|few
TGTGCCAGCTCAATCTCCATGAACACTGAAGCTTTCTTT
CASSISMNTEAFF
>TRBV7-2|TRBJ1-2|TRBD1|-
TGTGCCAGCAGCCCCGACAGGGCTTCCTATGGCTACACCTTC
CASSPDRASYGYTF
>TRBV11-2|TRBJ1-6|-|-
TGTGCCAGCAGCATAACCTGGCAGGGGAATTCACCCCTCCACTTT
CASSITWQGNSPLHF
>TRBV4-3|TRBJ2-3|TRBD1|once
TGCGCCAGCAGCCCAGATGGACAGGGGAACACAGATACGCAGTATTTT
CASSPDGQGNTDTQYF
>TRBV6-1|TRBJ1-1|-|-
TGTGCCAGCAACCAGGATCGGGACACTGAAGCTTTCTTT
CASNQDRDTEAFF
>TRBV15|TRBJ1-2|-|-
TGTGCCACCAGCAGAGATCTTGAGGGCTACACCTTC
CATSRDLEGYTF
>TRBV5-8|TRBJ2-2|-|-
TGTGCCAGCAGAATGGAGGGCACCCTCCAGGGTTTTTACACCGGGGAGCTGTTTTTT
CASRMEGTLQGFYTGELFF
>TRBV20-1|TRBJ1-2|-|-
TGCAGTGCTAAGGCAGACTATGGCTACACCTTC
CSAKADYGYTF
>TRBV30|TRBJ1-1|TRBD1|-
TGTGCCTGGAGTGTTCAGGGGGCACGGGCTGAAGCTTTCTTT
CAWSVQGARAEAFF
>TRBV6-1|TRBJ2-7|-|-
TGTGCCAGCAGAGATAGACAGGTGGCCTACGAGCAGTACTTC
CASRDRQVAYEQYF
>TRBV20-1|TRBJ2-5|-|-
TGCAGTGCTGACCTCCAAGAGACCCAGTACTTC
CSADLQETQYF
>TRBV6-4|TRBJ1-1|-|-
TGTGCCACCCAGAGGGCAGGGAACACTGAAGCTTTCTTT
CATQRAGNTEAFF
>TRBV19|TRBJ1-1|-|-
TGTGCCAGTAGTGCCCGACAGCCGAACACTGAAGCTTTCTTT
CASSARQPNTEAFF
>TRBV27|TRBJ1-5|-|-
TGTGCCAGCAGTCCGATTTCCCCGGGCAATCAGCCCCAGCATTTT
CASSPISPGNQPQHF
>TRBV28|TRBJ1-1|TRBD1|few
TGTGCCAGCAGTTATTGGTTGCCAGGAGGACAGGGGGTGGCTGAAGCTTTCTTT
CASSYWLPGGQGVAEAFF